This is a list of T cell receptor beta chains from one sample in a study of OX40 agonist ivuxolimab in advanced cancers. The data were produced by immunoSEQ multiplex PCR, yet TCRdb's version contains in-frame clones alone and is incomplete. This table holds 60,000 or so clones, roughly 84% found once. This specimen was CD4+ or CD8+ T cells sorted from blood, taken in a trial of the OX40 agonist ivuxolimab. The receptors derive from an adult with an advanced solid tumor such as melanoma, head and neck, liver or kidney cancer. CDR3s leave out the opening cysteine and the closing phenylalanine or tryptophan.

V gene	J gene	CDR3 protein
TRBV28	TRBJ1-1	ASSFVHRRTTEAF
TRBV6-6	NA	ASSPTMAYEQY
TRBV7-2	TRBJ2-7	ASSLLAGPYEQY
TRBV5-6	TRBJ1-2	ASSLWPTSPI
TRBV5-4	TRBJ2-7	ASSLAFDYEQY
TRBV6-1	TRBJ2-3	ASSPLHTDTQY
TRBV30	TRBJ1-3	AWSRDVGNTIY
TRBV30	TRBJ1-6	AWSREDNSPLH
TRBV4-3	TRBJ2-7	ASSQGLDRRNEQY
TRBV21-1	TRBJ2-1	ASTSQQDTRAGTSGRWVNEQF
TRBV20-1	TRBJ2-3	SAAGTDTQY
TRBV10-3	TRBJ2-2	AISALGNINTGELF
TRBV7-9	TRBJ2-7	ASSLSPGAEYHYEQY
TRBV11-2	TRBJ2-7	ASSQPSDGEQY
TRBV29-1	TRBJ1-2	SVQGRDRGHGGYT
TRBV28	TRBJ2-1	ASSTPGTLDSEQF
TRBV5-6	TRBJ1-2	ASSSGNYGYT
TRBV5-4	TRBJ2-5	ASTLDERVETQY
TRBV27	TRBJ1-5	ATRPGEKSQPQH
TRBV18	TRBJ1-2	ASSPGRNYGYT
TRBV29-1	TRBJ2-7	SFQPGTDEQY
TRBV5-1	TRBJ2-1	ASSSLAAYNEQF
TRBV16	TRBJ1-1	ASRFRSNTEAF
TRBV10-3	TRBJ1-2	AISERGRYT
TRBV5-1	TRBJ2-1	ASSGLVNHNEQF
TRBV19	TRBJ2-7	ASSSLRTSTYEQY
TRBV15	TRBJ2-1	ATSFRSRGEQF
TRBV7-9	TRBJ2-5	ASSLNLAAQETQY
TRBV20-1	TRBJ2-5	SARDLETQY
TRBV28	TRBJ1-1	ASATDRNTEAF
TRBV28	TRBJ2-5	ASSRSGGKTQY
TRBV5-1	TRBJ2-1	ASSWGTGNNEQF